One sample yielded the 20 T cell receptor beta chains listed below, sequenced in a study of CD8+ T cells in alopecia areata. The authors extracted RNA and reverse transcribed it into cDNA as the sequencing template. Some clones are missing from TCRdb's copy, which holds only in-frame ones; the method was immunoSEQ multiplex PCR. The sample shows over 250,000 clones, none of them appearing just once. Pooled cutaneous lymph node cells were sorted using CD4, CD8alpha, NKG2D, NKG2ACE and other markers. The sequencing sample was made of CD4+ T cells sorted from a lymph node. The source of these receptors is a C3H/HeJ mouse with alopecia areata. MHC haplotype: H2-k.

This clone appeared a few times. A read error is possible here, since a much larger clone lies one base away. The genes are named according to mouse. The read ends 4 residues before the CDR3 terminus; that terminus is restored from the germline J gene. The same CDR3 can be traced to other DNA sequences in this sample. The V gene is TRBV19, the J gene TRBJ2-2, with TRBD1 identical over 8 bases. The CDR3 is 14 residues long. CDR1 FNHDT and CDR2 SITEND come from the germline V gene (reference sequence). Unmatched junction bases numbered 3, after V lost 4 bases and J lost 4 bases. CDR3 DNA (partial): TGTGCCAGCAGTGACAGGGGAAGCACCGGG. It encodes CASSDRGSTG. The full-length CDR3 reads as CASSDRGSTGQLYF.

This clone was detected a few times. The gene names given are mouse names. Other DNA sequences in the same sample also yield this CDR3. The CDR3 DNA, read in part, is TGTGCCAGCAGTGATGTACAGAACCAAGAC. Its translation: CASSDVQNQD. The complete CDR3 sequence is CASSDVQNQDTQYF. The chain has TRBV13-1 and TRBJ2-5; D is unresolved. The DNA ends 4 residues before the CDR3 does, and the rest of the CDR3 is filled in from the germline J gene. Per germline, CDR1 NSHNY and CDR2 SYGAGN. The length of the CDR3 is 14 residues. Deletions cut 0 bases from V and 0 bases from J, with 5 bases between.

This clone turned up a few times. The listed genes are named as in mouse. The CDR3 is CASSDRAPGENAEQFF. CDR3 bases read: TGTGCCAGCAGTGATCGGGCGCCAGGGGAAAATGCT. The chain carries TRBV13-1 and TRBJ2-1, with a tentative D call TRBD1 (6 bases). The read is 4 residues too short to cover the CDR3 end, so that end is filled in from the germline J gene. V lost 1 base, J lost 5 bases, and 16 bases lay in between. The CDR3 is 16 amino acids. Germline V CDR1 and CDR2: NSHNY, SYGAGN.

There are a few counts of this clone. Germline and genes here are mouse. Read sequence stops 4 residues before the CDR3 end, and the germline J gene provides the missing end. The chain links TRBV13-2 to TRBJ2-3, with D maybe TRBD2 (5 bases). The V gene lost 3 bases and the J gene lost 3 bases, with 8 bases spanning the gap. This CDR3 spans 13 amino acids. The germline CDR1 and CDR2 sequences are NNHNN and SYGAGS (reference sequence). The covered CDR3 bases are TGTGCCAGCGGTGTGGGGAGAGCAGAA. Protein product: CASGVGRAE. The full-length CDR3 reads as CASGVGRAETLYF.

This clone appeared a few times. The listed genes are named as in mouse. The missing CDR3 end, 4 residues past where the read stops, is filled in from the germline J gene. This rearrangement joins TRBV13-1 to TRBJ1-1, with 11 bases matching TRBD1. Germline assignment: CDR1 NSHNY and CDR2 SYGAGN. This CDR3 is 18 amino acids long. V lost 0 bases to trimming and J lost 0 bases; unmatched junction nucleotides: 7. The CDR3 sequence: CASSDVVPGQGANTEVFF. The DNA read from the CDR3 is TGTGCCAGCAGTGATGTAGTCCCGGGACAGGGGGCAAACACA.

This clone was counted between two and nine times. The gene names here belong to mouse. The read falls 4 residues short of the CDR3 end, and the missing part is taken from the germline J gene. The chain employs TRBV1 and TRBJ2-4, with TRBD2 identical over 14 bases. From germline, CDR1 is NSQYPW and CDR2 LRSPGD (reference sequence). The CDR3 covers 16 residues. V lost 6 bases to trimming and J lost 2 bases; unmatched junction nucleotides: 4. The part of the CDR3 DNA that was read is TGCACCTGCAGGGGACTGGGGGGGCTGATTCAAAAC. This sequence encodes CTCRGLGGLIQN. The full-length CDR3 reads as CTCRGLGGLIQNTLYF.

Ten or more counts support this clone. These gene names are mouse names. The DNA ends 4 residues before the CDR3 does, and the rest of the CDR3 is filled in from the germline J gene. The identical CDR3 is also encoded by other nucleotide sequences in the sample. The chain uses TRBV14 and TRBJ2-2, with 8 bases matching TRBD2. The CDR3 runs 15 residues. Germline V lookup: CDR1 SGHDT, CDR2 FRDEAV. V shed 5 bases, J shed 3 bases, and the junction held 6 bases outside the gene matches. CDR3 in amino acids: CASSPTGGDTGQLYF. The DNA read from the CDR3 is TGTGCCAGCAGCCCTACTGGGGGAGACACCGGG. Looking up the rest from reference TRBV14 and TRBJ2-2 gives the full variable domain: EAGVTQSPRYAVLQEGQAVSFWCDPISGHDTLYWYQQPRDQGPQLLVYFRDEAVIDNSQLPSDRFSAVRPKGTNSTLKIQSAKQGDTATYLCASSPTGGDTGQLYFGEGSKLTVL.

On this clone: The genes are named according to mouse. The read halts 4 residues ahead of the CDR3 end, with the missing end drawn from the germline J gene. This specimen includes other DNA sequences encoding the same CDR3. This chain connects TRBV13-1 to TRBJ2-2; D perhaps matches TRBD1 (7 bases). Germline V CDR1 and CDR2: NSHNY, SYGAGN. The CDR3 extends over 15 amino acids. V was shortened by 2 bases and J by 2 bases, with 10 bases between the two germline ends. The DNA read from the CDR3 is TGTGCCAGCAGTGACGCAGGGGGGAACACCGGG. It codes for CASSDAGGNTG. Given in full, the CDR3 is CASSDAGGNTGQLYF.

On this clone: The genes are named according to mouse. The read stops 4 residues short of the end of the CDR3; the missing end is completed from the germline J gene. The chain has TRBV31 and TRBJ1-1; perhaps TRBD1 as D (5 bases). CDR3 size: 11 residues. Germline-derived CDR1 and CDR2 are GKSSPN and SITVG. The part of the CDR3 DNA that was read is TGTGCCTGGAGTCTCAGGGCA. It translates to CAWSLRA. The full-length CDR3 reads as CAWSLRAEVFF.

In its sample, this clone was seen a few times. Mouse names are used for the genes. Sequencing ends 4 residues short of the CDR3 end; the germline J gene provides the rest. V gene TRBV31 combines with J gene TRBJ1-2, with D possibly matching TRBD1 (6 bases). Germline V gives CDR1 GKSSPN, CDR2 SITVG. The germline V and J ends were trimmed by 8 bases and 3 bases, with 16 bases remaining between them. This CDR3 is 13 amino acids long. The CDR3 DNA, read in part, is TGTGCCGCGAGCCCAGGGGAGGACTCC. Translating it yields CAASPGEDS. The CDR3 in its entirety is CAASPGEDSDYTF.

This clone was detected only a few times. The gene names here belong to mouse. The CDR3 end is not reached by the read, which stops 4 residues before it; the germline J gene fills it in. The J gene is TRBJ2-1, the V gene TRBV13-1; 14 nucleotides match TRBD2. The V gene end was trimmed by 0 bases and the J gene end by 0 bases; junction bases not matched to a gene: 5. Germline values: CDR1 NSHNY, CDR2 SYGAGN. The CDR3 covers 19 residues. CDR3 loop: CASSDAGLGGRSNYAEQFF. Partial CDR3 DNA: TGTGCCAGCAGTGATGCGGGACTGGGGGGGCGTAGTAACTATGCT.

Remarks on this clone: The gene names here belong to mouse. Incomplete CDR3 DNA: TGCACCTGCAGTGCAGATCAGGGCTCCTAT. It specifies CTCSADQGSY. The whole CDR3 is CTCSADQGSYEQYF. This rearrangement joins TRBV1 to TRBJ2-7; the D gene is possibly TRBD1 (5 bases). From the germline J gene comes the end of the CDR3, since the read stops 4 residues before it. CDR3 size: 14 residues. Trimming took off 0 bases at V and 0 bases at J, with 6 bases between the two ends. In germline, CDR1 is NSQYPW, CDR2 LRSPGD (reference sequence).

This clone was picked up a small number of times. Gene names and germline refer to mouse. The CDR3 is cut off 4 residues early in the read; its end comes from the germline J gene. This sample also contains other DNA sequences that code for the same CDR3. The V and J genes are TRBV5 and TRBJ1-2; D gene ambiguous. Per the germline V gene, CDR1 is LGHNA and CDR2 is YNLKQL (reference sequence). Between the trimmed V and J ends, which lost 4 bases and 1 base, there was a span of 7 bases. This CDR3 comprises 13 residues. CDR3 bases read: TGTGCCAGCAGCCCCCTACTAAACTCC. Its translation is CASSPLLNS. The entire CDR3 sequence reads CASSPLLNSDYTF.

This clone was counted between two and nine times. The gene names here belong to mouse. The CDR3 goes on 4 residues after the read ends, and that part is filled in from the germline J gene. This chain links TRBV19 with TRBJ2-4, with TRBD2 matching 12 bases. With 5 bases clipped from V and 3 bases from J, the junction kept 1 base outside the gene matches. The CDR3 is 14 amino acids. Germline-derived CDR1 and CDR2 are FNHDT and SITEND (reference sequence). The CDR3 sequence: CASRTGGAQNTLYF. The part of the CDR3 DNA that was read is TGTGCCAGCAGGACTGGGGGGGCCCAAAAC.

This clone was counted between two and nine times. Gene labels here are mouse ones. From the germline J gene comes the end of the CDR3, since the read stops 4 residues before it. The chain has TRBV3 and TRBJ2-5; TRBD2 agrees at 7 bases. Trimming removed 7 bases from V and 1 base from J; junction bases left unmatched: 2. Germline V gene lookup returns CDR1 SNHLY and CDR2 FYNGKV (reference sequence). This CDR3 comprises 13 residues. Incomplete CDR3 DNA: TGTGCCAGCAATCTGGGGGACCAAGAC. Protein sequence: CASNLGDQD. The full CDR3 protein reads CASNLGDQDTQYF.

This clone was seen a handful of times. Gene names are mouse gene names. The read halts 3 residues ahead of the CDR3 end, with the missing end drawn from the germline J gene. This chain uses TRBV13-1 with TRBJ1-6; perhaps TRBD1 as D (6 bases). TRBJ1-6 is identified as an open reading frame with a role that is uncertain. Per germline, CDR1 NSHNY and CDR2 SYGAGN. There are 17 residues in the CDR3. The germline V and J ends were trimmed by 5 bases and 0 bases, with 15 bases remaining between them. The CDR3 is CASSHPGTHSYNSPLYF. CDR3 DNA, as far as it was read: TGTGCCAGCAGCCACCCCGGGACACATTCCTATAATTCGCCC.

Turning to this clone: Gene names follow the mouse nomenclature. This sample includes further DNA sequences coding for the same CDR3. CDR3 in amino acids: CASSLTGGSQNTLYF. The CDR3 bases that were read are TGTGCCAGCAGTTTGACAGGGGGCAGTCAAAAC. The chain couples TRBV14 to TRBJ2-4, with 10 bases identical to TRBD1. The read comes to an end 4 residues before the CDR3 does, leaving the germline J gene to fill in the end. Germline V CDR1 and CDR2: SGHDT, FRDEAV. The CDR3 has 15 amino acids. The V gene end was trimmed by 2 bases and the J gene end by 0 bases; junction bases not matched to a gene: 0.

This clone has only a few counts. Gene and germline names: mouse. The read halts 3 residues ahead of the CDR3 end, with the missing end drawn from the germline J gene. The V gene is TRBV1, the J gene TRBJ1-6; tentative D call: TRBD1 (6 bases). TRBJ1-6 is annotated as an ORF whose role is uncertain. The V and J ends lost 5 bases and 4 bases respectively, with 12 bases between them. The CDR3 is 15 residues long. Per the germline V gene, CDR1 is NSQYPW and CDR2 is LRSPGD (reference sequence). CDR3 DNA, as far as it was read: TGCACCTGCAGTCCGGGACAAACTTATAATTCGCCC. Translated: CTCSPGQTYNSP. The complete CDR3 protein is CTCSPGQTYNSPLYF.

With regard to this clone: Mouse gene names apply. The read finishes 4 residues shy of the CDR3 end, and the germline J gene is used to complete it. This sequence joins TRBV24 and TRBJ2-4; D not certain. The CDR3 covers 12 residues. Germline loops: CDR1 KGHTA, CDR2 FRNEEI. The CDR3 loop is CASSLGKNTLYF. Incomplete CDR3 DNA: TGTGCCAGCAGTCTGGGGAAAAAC.

Comment on this clone: Gene labels here are mouse ones. Read sequence stops 4 residues before the CDR3 end, and the germline J gene provides the missing end. V gene TRBV13-2 combines with J gene TRBJ2-3; a weak D match, TRBD2 (6 bases). Looked up from germline, CDR1 is NNHNN and CDR2 is SYGAGS (reference sequence). V lost 1 base to trimming and J lost 0 bases, with 9 bases between them. CDR3 length: 15 residues. The CDR3 is CASGDLGTSAETLYF. The sequenced CDR3 bases are TGTGCCAGCGGTGATCTGGGGACTAGTGCAGAA.